This passage covers 27 T cell receptor beta chains from one sample sequenced in a study of cytomegalovirus exposure and HLA in healthy donors. Vbeta (60) and Jbeta (13) primers were used in the PCR. Profiled with immunoSEQ multiplex PCR; TCRdb holds only in-frame clones, not every one. The table shows about 140,000 clones, with roughly 73% occurring only once. Sequences were obtained from PBMCs. The receptors here all came from a man aged 40-55 years in good health and CMV-seronegative.

V and J are TRBV5-1 and TRBJ2-7, with TRBD1 as a possible D gene (6 bases). The germline V gene has CDR1 SGHRS and CDR2 YFSETQ. The CDR3 runs to 14 residues. V was pared by 0 bases and J by 7 bases, with 14 bases between. CDR3: CASSLDLNQGEQYF. As DNA, the CDR3 is TGCGCCAGCAGCTTGGATCTAAATCAGGGGGAGCAGTACTTC.

The V and J genes are TRBV2 and TRBJ1-2, with TRBD1 identical over 7 bases. CDR3 length: 15 amino acids. The V gene's germline CDR1 is SNHLY and CDR2 FYNNEI. J gave up 0 bases and V 5 bases, and 6 bases lay outside the gene matches. CDR3 amino acids: CASSQNRGSNYGYTF. As DNA, the CDR3 is TGTGCCAGCAGTCAAAACAGGGGATCTAACTATGGCTACACCTTC.

The chain uses TRBV25-1 and TRBJ1-1; 11 nucleotides match TRBD1. This CDR3 is 15 amino acids long. Germline CDR1 and CDR2: MGHDK and SYGVNS. Trimming cost V 7 bases and J 5 bases; bases outside gene matches: 9. The DNA for the CDR3 is TGTGCCAGCACCGATTCCGGGACAGGGGGTACTGAAGCTTTCTTT. As protein: CASTDSGTGGTEAFF. The full variable domain, rest sourced from reference TRBV25-1 and TRBJ1-1, is EADIYQTPRYLVIGTGKKITLECSQTMGHDKMYWYQQDPGMELHLIHYSYGVNSTEKGDLSSESTVSRIRTEHFPLTLESARPSHTSQYLCASTDSGTGGTEAFFGQGTRLTVV.

This clone was counted between two and nine times. The CDR3 region has the DNA TGCGCCAGCAGCCAATGGGCCAATGCCAAAAACATTCAGTACTTC. This sequence encodes CASSQWANAKNIQYF. J is TRBJ2-4 and V is TRBV4-3; D is ambiguous. The CDR3 totals 15 residues. Per germline, CDR1 LGHNA and CDR2 YSLEER. The germline V and J ends were trimmed by 2 bases and 1 base, with 9 bases remaining between them.

This rearrangement joins TRBV7-9 to TRBJ1-5; D not certain. V shed 5 bases and J shed 5 bases, with 13 bases lying between them. Germline CDR1 is SEHNR and CDR2 is FQNEAQ (reference sequence). This CDR3 comprises 14 residues. The CDR3 protein is CASSRSTADQPQHF. DNA of the CDR3: TGTGCCAGCAGCCGTAGTACAGCGGATCAGCCCCAGCATTTT.

J is TRBJ1-1 and V is TRBV15; maybe TRBD1 (5 bases). There are 14 residues in the CDR3. CDR1 is LNHNV and CDR2 is YYDKDF in the germline V gene (reference sequence). Trimming stripped 0 bases from V and 6 bases from J, with 11 bases between. This CDR3 reads CATSRDSWGSEAFF. CDR3 in DNA: TGTGCCACCAGCAGAGATTCATGGGGCTCTGAAGCTTTCTTT. Looking up the rest from reference TRBV15 and TRBJ1-1 gives the full variable domain: DAMVIQNPRYQVTQFGKPVTLSCSQTLNHNVMYWYQQKSSQAPKLLFHYYDKDFNNEADTPDNFQSRRPNTSFCFLDIRSPGLGDTAMYLCATSRDSWGSEAFFGQGTRLTVV.

This clone was detected once. The V call is TRBV11-2, the J call TRBJ2-7, with 7 bases lining up with TRBD1. Germline CDR1 is SGHAT and CDR2 is FQNNGV. The CDR3 sequence is 15 residues long. With V trimmed by 4 bases and J by 3 bases, 9 bases remained unmatched. The CDR3 region is CASSWTTGTDYEQYF. DNA of the CDR3: TGTGCCAGCAGCTGGACCACCGGGACAGACTACGAGCAGTACTTC.

This chain connects TRBV7-9 to TRBJ2-7, with TRBD1 as a possible D gene (7 bases). The CDR3 contains 14 residues. V was cut by 6 bases and J by 3 bases, with 15 bases left in between. Germline V gives CDR1 SEHNR, CDR2 FQNEAQ (reference sequence). The CDR3 here is CASRRDSTSYEQYF. CDR3 DNA: TGTGCCAGCAGGCGGGACAGTACTAGCTACGAGCAGTACTTC.

This clone showed up just once. The genes are TRBV15 and TRBJ1-5; D gene ambiguous. With 0 bases removed from V and 2 bases from J, the gap between germline ends came to 8 bases. The CDR3 has 15 residues. Germline V lookup: CDR1 LNHNV, CDR2 YYDKDF (reference sequence). The CDR3 nucleotides are TGTGCCACCAGCAGAGATGGACTTCGCAATCAGCCCCAGCATTTT. Its translation: CATSRDGLRNQPQHF.

The chain recombines TRBV11-2 with TRBJ2-5, with TRBD1 matching 10 bases. Per germline, CDR1 SGHAT and CDR2 FQNNGV. J lost 5 bases, V lost 5 bases, and 8 bases had no gene match. CDR3 length: 15 residues. CDR3 coding DNA: TGTGCCAGCAGCCCCATGACAGGGGGCGGGGAGACCCAGTACTTC. Translated, it gives CASSPMTGGGETQYF.

This chain joins TRBV28 and TRBJ1-5; perhaps TRBD1 as D (6 bases). Per germline, CDR1 MDHEN and CDR2 SYDVKM. V lost 5 bases and J 5 bases, leaving 7 bases between the germline ends. The CDR3 runs 12 residues. The chain's CDR3 is CASSQGYQPQHF. CDR3 nucleotide sequence: TGTGCCAGCAGTCAGGGGTATCAGCCCCAGCATTTT.

This chain joins TRBV6-1 and TRBJ2-3, with TRBD2 matching 8 bases. V lost 0 bases, J lost 2 bases, and 4 bases stayed unmatched. From germline, CDR1 is MNHNS and CDR2 SASEGT. The length of the CDR3 is 16 residues. CDR3 residues: CASSEARGGTTDTQYF. CDR3 DNA sequence: TGTGCCAGCAGTGAAGCCCGGGGGGGCACCACAGATACGCAGTATTTT.

CDR3 nucleotide sequence: TGCGCCAGCAGCGCCGGAGCTGGGTTTGGCTACACCTTC. It encodes CASSAGAGFGYTF. The chain couples TRBV10-2 to TRBJ1-2; D ambiguous. CDR3 size: 13 residues. Trimming removed 6 bases at V and 7 bases at J, with 15 bases between. CDR1 and CDR2 (germline): WSHSY, SAAADI.

CDR3: CASSLVRGGTGVGGELFF. In nucleotides, the CDR3 is TGTGCCAGCAGCTTAGTTAGGGGAGGGACAGGGGTCGGCGGGGAGCTGTTTTTT. The chain employs TRBV7-2 and TRBJ2-2; 10 bases align to TRBD1. The trim removed 1 base at V and 7 bases at J, leaving 12 bases unmatched. The V gene's germline CDR1 is SGHTA and CDR2 FQGNSA. The CDR3 is made up of 18 amino acids.

This sequence joins TRBV10-3 and TRBJ2-5; D may be TRBD1 (5 bases). The germline V and J ends were trimmed by 3 bases and 2 bases, with 13 bases remaining between them. Germline CDR1 reads ENHRY; CDR2 reads SYGVKD. The CDR3 consists of 15 residues. The CDR3, as DNA: TGTGCCATCAGTGACCTCCAGGGATTACAAGAGACCCAGTACTTC. Its protein product is CAISDLQGLQETQYF.

This chain connects TRBV4-3 to TRBJ1-1; 8 bases align to TRBD1. The CDR3 sequence is 13 residues long. V gave up 6 bases and J gave up 5 bases; unmatched junction bases: 5. Germline values: CDR1 LGHNA, CDR2 YSLEER. CDR3 in amino acids: CASRDRGRTEAFF. CDR3 sequence (DNA): TGCGCCAGCAGAGACAGGGGTAGGACTGAAGCTTTCTTT.

This clone has just a few counts. This chain's CDR3 is CASSSSNSPLHF. As DNA, the CDR3 is TGTGCCAGCAGTAGCTCTAATTCACCCCTCCACTTT. This sequence joins TRBV28 and TRBJ1-6; D is ambiguous. Trimming left V 5 bases short and J 6 bases short, with 5 bases between. The CDR3 loop spans 12 amino acids. Germline V gene data show CDR1 as MDHEN and CDR2 as SYDVKM.

V usage is TRBV7-3 and J usage is TRBJ2-3; D gene unclear. Germline CDR1 SGHTA, CDR2 FQGTGA. V dropped 5 bases and J dropped 4 bases, with 10 bases sitting between them. The CDR3 is 13 residues long. CDR3 DNA: TGTGCCAGCAGCCCCTATAGCTCAGATACGCAGTATTTT. Translated: CASSPYSSDTQYF.

This clone was found a few times. The chain uses TRBV30 and TRBJ1-4; TRBD1 aligns across 9 bases. J was trimmed by 7 bases and V by 5 bases; bases with no gene match: 5. This CDR3 is built from 13 residues. Germline V CDR1 and CDR2: GTSNPN, SVGIG (reference sequence). CDR3 bases: TGTGCCTGGGCGGACAGGGGAGGTGAAAAACTGTTTTTT. Translating gives CAWADRGGEKLFF.

This sequence joins TRBV27 and TRBJ1-4; maybe TRBD1 (6 bases). Between the trimmed V and J ends, which lost 3 bases and 3 bases, there was a span of 11 bases. The CDR3 runs to 15 residues. CDR1 is MNHEY and CDR2 is SMNVEV in the germline V gene (reference sequence). The CDR3 coding sequence is TGTGCCAGCAGTTTTCTAAGGGGGTCTAATGAAAAACTGTTTTTT. It specifies CASSFLRGSNEKLFF.

The chain combines TRBV5-1 with TRBJ2-3, with D unclear. The CDR3 has 13 residues. The ends were cut back, 3 bases at V and 2 bases at J, with 7 bases in the middle. Germline V lookup: CDR1 SGHRS, CDR2 YFSETQ. The CDR3 loop reads CASSSVVTDTQYF. Here the CDR3 DNA reads TGCGCCAGCAGCTCCGTAGTCACAGATACGCAGTATTTT.

The table lists this clone with a few counts. V usage is TRBV5-1 and J usage is TRBJ1-1, with D unclear. CDR3 length equals 15 residues. V was cut by 0 bases and J by 1 base, with 10 bases left in between. The germline gives CDR1 SGHRS, CDR2 YFSETQ. The CDR3: CASSLVGSGNTEAFF. In nucleotides, the CDR3 is TGCGCCAGCAGCTTGGTAGGCAGCGGGAACACTGAAGCTTTCTTT.

The V gene is TRBV9, the J gene TRBJ2-7; D is possibly TRBD1 (6 bases). Germline V lookup: CDR1 SGDLS, CDR2 YYNGEE. The CDR3 has 13 amino acids. Trimming cost V 2 bases and J 5 bases, with 11 bases left between them. The CDR3 coding sequence is TGTGCCAGCAGCGTTCAGGGGTTGGACGAGCAGTACTTC. Encoded protein: CASSVQGLDEQYF.

This rearrangement joins TRBV9 to TRBJ2-3; a weak D match, TRBD1 (6 bases). The CDR3 sequence is 13 residues long. Germline V gene lookup returns CDR1 SGDLS and CDR2 YYNGEE. With 4 bases removed from V and 4 bases from J, the gap between germline ends came to 10 bases. CDR3 in amino acids: CASSYRVADTQYF. CDR3 sequence (DNA): TGTGCCAGCAGCTACAGGGTTGCAGATACGCAGTATTTT.

V is TRBV4-1 and J is TRBJ1-5, with D unclear. V shed 0 bases and J shed 5 bases, with 11 bases lying between them. The CDR3 is 15 residues long. Per the germline V gene, CDR1 is MGHRA and CDR2 is YSYEKL. The CDR3 DNA sequence: TGCGCCAGCAGCCAAGAGGTAAGAATAGATCAGCCCCAGCATTTT. Its protein is CASSQEVRIDQPQHF.

This clone was detected only a few times. The rearrangement links TRBV5-1 to TRBJ1-1, with TRBD1 matching over 7 bases. Germline lookup yields CDR1 SGHRS and CDR2 YFSETQ. The CDR3 has 14 amino acids. After removal of 5 bases from V and 1 base from J, the junction contained 5 bases not matched to a gene. This chain's CDR3 is CASSYGTANTEAFF. The CDR3 DNA is TGCGCCAGCAGTTACGGGACAGCGAACACTGAAGCTTTCTTT.

This sequence joins TRBV9 and TRBJ1-3, with no clear D. The ends were cut back, 2 bases at V and 4 bases at J, with 10 bases in the middle. Germline loops: CDR1 SGDLS, CDR2 YYNGEE. This CDR3 region has 14 residues. The chain's CDR3 is CASSVERGGNTIYF. The CDR3 nucleotides are TGTGCCAGCAGCGTGGAGCGTGGGGGAAACACCATATATTTT.